The TCR beta chain under discussion was sequenced for a study of blood T cell repertoires in COVID-19. Study background: PBMCs, B-cell-depleted T cells, or T cells provided the cDNA or gDNA that made up the material.

Participant-reported clinical history was the basis for cohort assignment. Under the authors' procedure: Counts of nucleated cells, estimated from reference gene primer amplification, were obtained. Produced via immunoSEQ multiplex PCR; TCRdb's table is partial and in-frame only. V, J and clone size are those of that table, while D and trimming were read from the DNA. The data show 300,000 to 450,000 clones, with approximately 89% seen just once and more than 1.5% held by the top ten. Per the germline V gene, CDR1 is SGHRS and CDR2 is YFSETQ. The CDR3 runs 15 residues. V lost 1 base and J lost 0, with 10 bases in between.

The sequence was obtained from a man aged 40-49 years in a cohort exposed to, infected with or recovered from COVID-19 (not recorded which). Sequencing was carried out using PBMCs or T cells enriched from blood (not recorded which). The V gene is TRBV5-1, the J gene TRBJ1-1; D remains ambiguous. CDR3 sequence reads: CASSLTAYMNTEAFF. Here the CDR3 DNA reads TGCGCCAGCAGCTTGACAGCTTATATGAACACTGAAGCTTTCTTT.